This is a list of T cell receptor beta chains from one sample in a study of blood T cell repertoires in COVID-19. Clones were read by immunoSEQ multiplex PCR, and TCRdb kept only the in-frame ones, dropping some. The repertoire has about 240,000 clones, more than 85% of them found once; the top ten carry 3.5% to 5%. Sequenced input: PBMCs or T cells enriched from blood (not recorded which). All receptors derive from a woman in her twenties or thirties who had recovered from COVID-19. CDR3s include the opening cysteine and the closing phenylalanine or tryptophan. D genes are given only for firm matches. Only some rows state a clone size, as once, few, many or a class for expanded clones.

>TRBJ1-2|-|-|TRBV4-1
TGCGCCAGCAGCCAAGATGAGGCCGGTTATGGCTACACCTTC
CASSQDEAGYGYTF
>TRBJ1-4|TRBD1|-|TRBV3-1/TRBV3-2
TGTGCCAGCAGCCAGGGACAGGGGTTTTTTGAAAAACTGTTTTTT
CASSQGQGFFEKLFF
>TRBJ1-2|-|-|TRBV28
TGTGCCAGCAGTTTGGGAGGAGCTAACTATGGCTACACCTTC
CASSLGGANYGYTF
>TRBJ1-1|-|-|TRBV4-3
TGCGCCAGCAGCCGTGGGAGTGGAACTGAAGCTTTCTTT
CASSRGSGTEAFF
>TRBJ2-2|-|-|TRBV25-1
TGTGCCAGCAGTGAATCCGGGGTCGGGCGGAACACCGGGGAGCTGTTTTTT
CASSESGVGRNTGELFF
>TRBJ1-1|-|-|TRBV4-1
TGCGCCAGCAGCCAAGATTTCTTGGAGTCTGAAGCTTTCTTT
CASSQDFLESEAFF
>TRBJ1-4|-|once|TRBV2
TGTGCCAGCAGGCGGGACGGAGGTGAAAAACTGTTTTTT
CASRRDGGEKLFF
>TRBJ1-2|-|-|TRBV9
TGTGCCAGCAGCGTAGTCCCCGGGGGGGACTATGGCTACACCTTC
CASSVVPGGDYGYTF
>TRBJ2-3|-|few|TRBV3-1/TRBV3-2
TGTGCCAGCAGCCAAGGGAGGCGGGATACGCAGTATTTT
CASSQGRRDTQYF
>TRBJ1-1|-|-|TRBV28
TGTGCCAGCAGCATCAAGGGGGTGGCGAGCACTGAAGCTTTCTTT
CASSIKGVASTEAFF
>TRBJ2-5|-|-|TRBV2
TGTGCCAGCAGTGACCAGGTCCAAGAGACCCAGTACTTC
CASSDQVQETQYF
>TRBJ1-3|-|-|TRBV4-3
TGCGCCAGCAGCCAAGATCTGAGCTCTGGAAACACCATATATTTT
CASSQDLSSGNTIYF
>TRBJ2-7|-|-|TRBV5-5
TGTGCCAGCAGCTTGGGCGGGTCTAGCTCCTACGAGCAGTACTTC
CASSLGGSSSYEQYF
>TRBJ1-1|TRBD1|-|TRBV5-4
TGTGCCAGCAGCCGGGACAGGGGGCAGGCTTTCTTT
CASSRDRGQAFF
>TRBJ2-1|TRBD1|-|TRBV5-4
TGTGCCAGCAGCCAGGACAGGGGAACCTACAATGAGCAGTTCTTC
CASSQDRGTYNEQFF
>TRBJ1-2|-|-|TRBV18
TGTGCCAGCTCCCCCTATCCAGGGGCAGGCGGCCCCCTTATGAATGGCTACACCTTC
CASSPYPGAGGPLMNGYTF
>TRBJ2-5|TRBD2|-|TRBV27
TGTGCCTCCCGGACTAGCGGGCCCTGGGCCCCTCAAGAGACCCAGTACTTC
CASRTSGPWAPQETQYF
>TRBJ2-1|TRBD2|-|TRBV11-3
TGTGCCAGCAGCAGGACTAGATACAATGAGCAGTTCTTC
CASSRTRYNEQFF
>TRBJ2-2|-|-|TRBV19
TGTGCCAGTAGTATAGATCTTGGGGAGCTGTTTTTT
CASSIDLGELFF
>TRBJ1-1|-|-|TRBV28
TGTGCCAGCACTTCATCCCCCCTACTCGAAGCTTTCTTT
CASTSSPLLEAFF
>TRBJ1-5|-|-|TRBV7-8
TGTGCCAGCAGCCCCGTAGGGGGCAATCAGCCCCAGCATTTT
CASSPVGGNQPQHF
>TRBJ1-1|TRBD1|-|TRBV5-1
TGCGCCAGCAGCTTGCCGGTGGAGGGACAGTGGGTCGGGAACACTGAAGCTTTCTTT
CASSLPVEGQWVGNTEAFF
>TRBJ2-7|-|once|TRBV7-2
TGTGCCAGCAGCTTGCAGGGAACCCCTTCCTACGAGCAGTACTTC
CASSLQGTPSYEQYF
>TRBJ1-5|TRBD1|-|TRBV7-2
TGTGCCAGCAGCTTGGATACAGGGGAACAGCCCCAGCATTTT
CASSLDTGEQPQHF
>TRBJ2-7|TRBD2|-|TRBV7-6
TGTGCCAGCAGCCGATCCAGCGGGAGGACCTACGAGCAGTACTTC
CASSRSSGRTYEQYF
>TRBJ1-1|-|-|TRBV6-5
TGTGCCAGCCCAGGATACAGGCAACGGGCTTTCTTT
CASPGYRQRAFF
>TRBJ2-7|-|-|TRBV5-1
TGCGCCAGCAGCTTGGAGGCATACCAGGGGACCTACGAGCAGTACTTC
CASSLEAYQGTYEQYF
>TRBJ1-1|TRBD1|-|TRBV7-8
TGTGCCAGCAGCGCAGGGGGGTATATGAACACTGAAGCTTTCTTT
CASSAGGYMNTEAFF
>TRBJ2-1|TRBD2|-|TRBV28
TGTGCCAGCAGTTTAACGGGAGGGCCTTTTAATGAGCAGTTCTTC
CASSLTGGPFNEQFF
>TRBJ1-1|TRBD1|-|TRBV7-3
TGTGCCAGCAGCCCGACAGGGGTCTCAGCAAACACTGAAGCTTTCTTT
CASSPTGVSANTEAFF
>TRBJ1-4|-|-|TRBV27
TGTGCCAGCAGTTTCTTCGGTGATGAAAAACTGTTTTTT
CASSFFGDEKLFF
>TRBJ2-1|TRBD2|-|TRBV18
TGTGCCAGCTCACCCCTAGCGGGAGAAGGGAATGAGCAGTTCTTC
CASSPLAGEGNEQFF
>TRBJ1-2|TRBD1|-|TRBV13
TGTGCCAGCGGCTTGGACAGGGGGTACTATGGCTACACCTTC
CASGLDRGYYGYTF
>TRBJ2-1|-|-|TRBV18
TGTGCCAGCTCCGACCAGGATGAGCAGTTCTTC
CASSDQDEQFF
>TRBJ2-3|-|-|TRBV29-1
TGCAGCGTTGAAGATCGAATAGGTAGCAACACAGATACGCAGTATTTT
CSVEDRIGSNTDTQYF
>TRBJ1-1|TRBD1|-|TRBV7-3
TGTGCCAGCAGCCCAAGCCTCGGGACAGGGAGGCAGGGAGCTTTCTTT
CASSPSLGTGRQGAFF
>TRBJ1-6|TRBD1|-|TRBV19
TGTGCCAGTAGTGTAGCCAGGGGGATAAAGAATTCACCCCTCCACTTT
CASSVARGIKNSPLHF
>TRBJ1-2|TRBD1|-|TRBV30
TGTGCCCTCTCCCGGGACAGGCCTCATGGCTATACCTTC
CALSRDRPHGYTF
>TRBJ2-7|TRBD2|-|TRBV2
TGTGCCAGCCAAGGGACTAGCGGGAAACAGACCCTCTACGAGCAGTACTTC
CASQGTSGKQTLYEQYF
>TRBJ2-5|-|-|TRBV2
TGTGCCAGCAGAATTACAGGAGAAAAAGAGACCCAGTACTTC
CASRITGEKETQYF
>TRBJ1-2|TRBD1|-|TRBV18
TGTGCCAGCTCACAACCGGGACAGGCGCCTGTTTATGGCTACACCTTC
CASSQPGQAPVYGYTF
>TRBJ2-1|TRBD2|-|TRBV4-3
TGCGCCAGCAGCCAAGATACCGGGAGGGGCGATGAGCAGTTCTTC
CASSQDTGRGDEQFF
>TRBJ2-1|-|-|TRBV16
TGTGCCAGCAGCCAAGGCGGGGATCGCTACAATGAGCAGTTCTTC
CASSQGGDRYNEQFF
>TRBJ2-3|TRBD1|-|TRBV24-1
TGTGCCACCAGTGATCTTGGGACAGGACCAGATACGCAGTATTTT
CATSDLGTGPDTQYF
>TRBJ2-1|TRBD2|-|TRBV4-1
TGCGCCAGCAGCCAAGGGACTAGCGGGAGGGCCTTTCGGGACGAGCAGTTCTTC
CASSQGTSGRAFRDEQFF
>TRBJ1-5|TRBD1|-|TRBV7-2
TGTGCCAGCAGCTCCACGGGGACAGGGATTCTGCAGCCCCAGCATTTT
CASSSTGTGILQPQHF
>TRBJ1-1|-|-|TRBV28
TGTGCCAGCTTCTCCGGGTACACTGAAGCTTTCTTT
CASFSGYTEAFF